The 4 T cell receptor beta chains listed next were all sequenced from one sample in a study of T cell responses to AZD1222 COVID-19 vaccine (dated by TCRdb to about 2021). The sample's time point label, in plain terms: baseline before first vaccination. The treatment or condition label, read with the paper, signifies: meningococcal conjugate vaccine given as trial control. Libraries were built with the immunoSEQ multiplex PCR assay. TCRdb's version of the immuneACCESS table is confined to in-frame rearrangements and falls short of the full clone set. An unresolved V gene accounts for under half of the shortfall where checked; the remainder is of unknown origin. For this sample the table gives roughly 53,000 clones, of which 85% to 90% were detected only once. Under 25% of the sample is in the top ten clones. The sequencing used peripheral blood, collected on day 0 of MenACWY control vaccination. The receptors shown here come from an adult in good health.

This rearrangement joins TRBV6-2 or TRBV6-3 to TRBJ2-7; 10 bases agree with TRBD2. Germline assignment: CDR1 MNHEY and CDR2 SVGEGT. V trimming: 2 bases; J trimming: 2 bases; junction bases outside the gene matches: 3. This CDR3 comprises 15 residues. DNA of the CDR3: TGTGCCAGCAGTTACAGGACTAGCGGCACCTACGAGCAGTACTTC. Amino acids: CASSYRTSGTYEQYF.

The chain employs TRBV11-2 and TRBJ2-5; 9 nucleotides match TRBD2. Trimming removed 0 bases from V and 4 bases from J; junction bases left unmatched: 6. Germline CDR1 SGHAT, CDR2 FQNNGV. The CDR3 loop spans 16 amino acids. In nucleotides, the CDR3 is TGTGCCAGCAGCTTAGAAAGGGGGACTAGCCGAGAGACCCAGTACTTC. This translates into CASSLERGTSRETQYF.

In the case of this clone: This same CDR3 is encoded by further DNA sequences in the sample. V usage is TRBV5-6 and J usage is TRBJ2-7; D remains unclear. The CDR3 contains 13 residues. Trimming shortened V by 0 bases and J by 3 bases, and 7 bases separated the two germline ends. Germline V lookup: CDR1 SGHDT, CDR2 YYEEEE. The CDR3 is CASSLGHLYEQYF. In DNA, the CDR3 is TGTGCCAGCAGCTTGGGACACCTCTACGAGCAGTACTTC.

The gene calls are TRBV4-2 and TRBJ2-7; 7 nucleotides align to TRBD2. CDR3 length: 14 residues. Germline-derived CDR1 and CDR2 are LGHNA and YNFKEQ. The J segment lost 0 bases and the V segment lost 1 base, leaving 0 bases of the junction unmatched. The CDR3 bases are TGTGCCAGCAGCCAAGGCGGGAGCTCCTACGAGCAGTACTTC. Amino acid sequence: CASSQGGSSYEQYF.